Presented here are 4 T cell receptor beta chains from one specimen sequenced in a study of post-analysis software for immune sequencing data. Built from TCR beta cDNA, the libraries had unique molecular identifiers in them. TCRdb called the PCR reads again in MiXCR, with one record for every CDR3 protein. This sample has more than 450,000 distinct CDR3 sequences; 44% occur once, and the top ten carry roughly 1.8%. No antigens are known for them. Study conclusions and caveats: Controls showed lower frequencies than patients for roughly five TRBV segments, and TRBV5-6, TRBV5-1 and TRBV20-1 were among these.

Source material: blood. The receptors come from a girl aged 5-17 years with multiple sclerosis.

The V and J genes are TRBV3-1 and TRBJ2-3; D might be TRBD1 or TRBD2, each matching 6 bases. Trimming left V 1 base short and J 3 bases short, with 11 bases between. CDR1 and CDR2 (germline): LGHDT, YNNKEL (reference sequence). The CDR3 totals 15 residues. The CDR3 DNA reads TGTGCCAGCAGCCAAGGGACGGGGGCAACAGATACGCAGTATTTT. Its translation: CASSQGTGATDTQYF.

The CDR3 sequence is CASSELQGAYNEQFF. The CDR3 coding sequence is TGTGCCAGCAGTGAGTTACAGGGGGCCTACAATGAGCAGTTCTTC. The chain combines TRBV2 with TRBJ2-1; 8 nucleotides line up with TRBD1. The length of the CDR3 is 15 residues. V dropped 3 bases and J dropped 2; count of bases not matched to a gene: 3. Germline CDR1 SNHLY, CDR2 FYNNEI.

The chain is built from TRBV12-3 or TRBV12-4 and TRBJ1-5; D remains unclear. The CDR3 runs 15 residues. Trimming shortened V by 5 bases and J by 1 base, and 12 bases separated the two germline ends. The CDR3 sequence is CASSLRGWSNQPQHF. The CDR3 DNA reads as TGTGCCAGCAGTCTTCGGGGATGGAGCAATCAGCCCCAGCATTTT.

The chain has TRBV5-1 and TRBJ1-5; no reliable D call. CDR1 is SGHRS, CDR2 YFSETQ, per germline. Trimming left V 0 bases short and J 0 bases short, with 7 bases between. This CDR3 is built from 15 residues. Here the CDR3 reads CASSLEGVSNQPQHF. The DNA of the CDR3 is TGCGCCAGCAGCTTGGAGGGTGTTAGCAATCAGCCCCAGCATTTT. The complete variable domain, with remaining parts taken from reference TRBV5-1 and TRBJ1-5, reads KAGVTQTPRYLIKTRGQQVTLSCSPISGHRSVSWYQQTPGQGLQFLFEYFSETQRNKGNFPGRFSGRQFSNSRSEMNVSTLELGDSALYLCASSLEGVSNQPQHFGDGTRLSIL.